This TCR beta chain was found in a study of T cell responses to AZD1222 COVID-19 vaccine. The study's findings and limits: In a largely white British group with more females than males, clonal diversity was possibly underestimated. At study baseline, merely six AZD1222 recipients were seropositive.

The CDR3 runs 13 residues. With 6 bases removed from V and 9 bases from J, the gap between germline ends came to 17 bases. Here immunoSEQ multiplex PCR was the method, and the copy in TCRdb shows in-frame clones only, minus some. The profile shows around 160,000 clones, around 83% of them singletons. As to this clone: The antigen is not known.

The chain links TRBV12-3 or TRBV12-4 to TRBJ1-2; tentative D call: TRBD1 (5 bases). Here the sequenced sample was peripheral blood, taken on day 0 of MenACWY control vaccination. This TCR came from an adult in good health. CDR3 bases: TGTGCCAGCAGCCCCAGTGGGGCGTGGAGCTACACCTTC. Protein sequence: CASSPSGAWSYTF.